The entry that follows covers one T cell receptor (beta chain) sequence. Germline V gives CDR1 LGHNA, CDR2 YSLEER. V lost 3 bases and J 3 bases, leaving 15 bases between the germline ends. The CDR3 totals 15 residues. The repertoire was sequenced with immunoSEQ multiplex PCR; TCRdb's copy has only in-frame clones and lacks some. The sample has about 70,000 clones, roughly 92% seen once. The data were taken from a study of technical replicates of blood from a few donors. The rearrangement uses TRBV4-3 and TRBJ2-7; a weak D match, TRBD2 (6 bases). The receptor was derived from a human donor in good health. The source material was T cells isolated from PBMCs. The CDR3 DNA is TGCGCCAGCAGCCATGACCGGGACGGGAGCTACGAGCAGTACTTC. It specifies CASSHDRDGSYEQYF.